The sequence of this T cell receptor beta chain was determined in a study of naive CD8 T cells in extremely preterm neonates. Study in general: The methods list adults as 20-50 years; the abstract says 25-50.

The germline V gene encodes CDR1 MNHEY and CDR2 SVGAGI. V lost 6 bases and J lost 6, with 15 bases in between. The CDR3 extends over 14 amino acids. Clones were read by immunoSEQ multiplex PCR, and TCRdb kept only the in-frame ones, dropping some. The sample lists fewer than 9,000 clones; approximately 98% were seen once. Peripheral blood came from healthy roughly 16-60 month-old surgical children and healthy nonsmoking adults. Aged about 20-55 years with median roughly 37 years, adult controls were healthy nonsmokers. Sorting kept Annexin V-negative CD3+CD8+CD45RA+CCR7+ naive T cells. The gene calls are TRBV6-5 and TRBJ1-5; a weak D match, TRBD1 (5 bases). Sequenced sample: naive CD8+ T cells from blood. This TCR was sampled from a human donor in good health. CDR3 sequence reads: CASSPYPQGQPQHF. DNA of the CDR3: TGTGCCAGCAGCCCGTACCCTCAGGGTCAGCCCCAGCATTTT.